Listed here are 2 T cell receptor beta chains from one sample, sequenced in a study of cytomegalovirus exposure and HLA in healthy donors. PCR used 60 Vbeta primers and 13 Jbeta primers. TCRdb keeps only in-frame clones here, not all; method: immunoSEQ multiplex PCR. Among approximately 100,000 clones listed, about 74% were seen once. Sequencing was carried out using PBMCs. These receptors were obtained from a man aged 55-75 years in good health and CMV-seropositive.

This chain joins TRBV28 and TRBJ1-2; D uncertain. V was clipped by 8 bases and J by 4 bases, with 11 bases between them. Germline V CDR1 and CDR2: MDHEN, SYDVKM. The CDR3 is made up of 12 amino acids. CDR3 coding DNA: TGTGCCAGCGGGCAGCTTCTCTATGGCTACACCTTC. Encoded protein: CASGQLLYGYTF.

This clone was observed a few times. The chain carries TRBV4-2 and TRBJ1-6; tentative D call: TRBD1 (6 bases). Germline CDR1 is LGHNA and CDR2 is YNFKEQ. The ends were cut back, 0 bases at V and 7 bases at J, with 10 bases in the middle. The CDR3 covers 15 residues. CDR3 DNA: TGTGCCAGCAGCCAAGATCCGAGGGGGAATTCACCCCTCCACTTT. Translation gives CASSQDPRGNSPLHF.